This is a list of T cell receptor beta chains from one sample in a study of T cell repertoires in cytomegalovirus infection. TCRdb re-analysed the reads in MiXCR, keeping a single row per CDR3 protein. The sample has 250,000 to 300,000 distinct CDR3 sequences, roughly 23% seen once; the top ten hold 11% to 15%. The specimen was PBMCs. Every receptor here comes from a human donor in good health (CMV status not recorded). Some clones in this sample may be carry-over from other donors' samples. The CDR3 runs from the conserved cysteine through the conserved F or W. D genes are given only for firm matches. Size tells how often a clone was seen (once, few, many) or the class of an expanded clone, and some rows leave it out.

TRBV7-7	TRBJ2-3	NA	NA	CASSADSNTDTQYF	TGTGCCAGCAGCGCGGACAGTAATACAGATACGCAGTATTTT
TRBV7-9	TRBJ2-3	NA	many	CASSLVLQGSSPDTQYF	TGTGCCAGCAGCTTAGTCCTGCAGGGGAGTTCACCAGATACGCAGTATTTT
TRBV18	TRBJ1-3	NA	few	CASSPGRAGNTIYF	TGTGCCAGCTCACCCGGCAGAGCTGGAAACACCATATATTTT
TRBV2	TRBJ1-2	NA	NA	CASRLTNGYTF	TGTGCCAGCCGCTTGACTAATGGCTACACCTTC
TRBV7-8	TRBJ2-5	NA	many	CASSLATGQGQETQYF	TGTGCCAGCAGCTTAGCTACAGGGCAGGGCCAAGAGACCCAGTACTTC
TRBV29-1	TRBJ2-7	NA	few	CSVSLFSEQYF	TGCAGCGTGTCCCTCTTTTCTGAGCAGTACTTC
TRBV28	TRBJ1-1	TRBD1	few	CASLSPQGGAFF	TGTGCCAGCCTCTCCCCCCAGGGGGGAGCTTTCTTT
TRBV19	TRBJ2-3	NA	NA	CASSKGRAPTDTQYF	TGTGCCAGTAGTAAAGGGCGCGCCCCCACAGATACGCAGTATTTT
TRBV6-5	TRBJ1-6	NA	few	CASRGTNSPLHF	TGTGCCAGCAGAGGCACTAATTCACCCCTCCACTTT
TRBV7-2	TRBJ2-7	TRBD1	NA	CASRPRDRGPYEQYF	TGTGCCAGCAGGCCCAGGGACAGGGGTCCCTACGAGCAGTACTTC
TRBV5-6	TRBJ2-1	NA	NA	CASRSLGLRGENEQFF	TGTGCCAGCAGATCTCTAGGTCTAAGGGGGGAGAATGAGCAGTTCTTC